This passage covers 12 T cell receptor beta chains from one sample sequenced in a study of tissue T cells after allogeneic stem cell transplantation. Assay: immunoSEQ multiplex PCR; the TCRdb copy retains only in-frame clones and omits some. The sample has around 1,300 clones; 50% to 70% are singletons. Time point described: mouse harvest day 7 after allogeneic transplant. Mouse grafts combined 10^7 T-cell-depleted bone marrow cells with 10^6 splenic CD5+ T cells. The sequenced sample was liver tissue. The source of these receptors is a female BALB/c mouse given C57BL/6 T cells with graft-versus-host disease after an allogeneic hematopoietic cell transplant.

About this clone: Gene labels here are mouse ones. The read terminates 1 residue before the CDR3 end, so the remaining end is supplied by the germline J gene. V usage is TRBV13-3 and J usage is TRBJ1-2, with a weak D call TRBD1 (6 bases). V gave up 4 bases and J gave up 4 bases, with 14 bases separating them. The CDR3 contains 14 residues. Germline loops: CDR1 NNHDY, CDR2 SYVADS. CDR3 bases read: TGTGCCAGCAGTCCCCGGGGGGCGGGCTCCGACTACACC. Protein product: CASSPRGAGSDYT. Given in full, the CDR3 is CASSPRGAGSDYTF.

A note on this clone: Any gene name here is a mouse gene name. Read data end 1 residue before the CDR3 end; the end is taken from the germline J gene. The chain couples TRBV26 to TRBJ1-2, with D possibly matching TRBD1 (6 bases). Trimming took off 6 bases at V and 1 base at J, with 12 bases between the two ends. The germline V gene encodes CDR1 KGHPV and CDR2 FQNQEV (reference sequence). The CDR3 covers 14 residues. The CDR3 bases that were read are TGTGCCAGCAGGCATCAGGGGAAAAACTCCGACTACACC. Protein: CASRHQGKNSDYT. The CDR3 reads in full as CASRHQGKNSDYTF.

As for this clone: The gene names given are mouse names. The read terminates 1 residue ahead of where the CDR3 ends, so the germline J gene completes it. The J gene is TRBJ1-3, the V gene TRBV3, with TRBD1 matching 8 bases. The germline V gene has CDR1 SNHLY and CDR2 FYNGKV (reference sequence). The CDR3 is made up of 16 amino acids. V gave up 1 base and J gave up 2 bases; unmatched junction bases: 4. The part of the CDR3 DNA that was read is TGTGCCAGCAGCTTAGGGACAGGGAGGACTGGAAATACGCTCTAT. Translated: CASSLGTGRTGNTLY. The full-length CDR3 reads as CASSLGTGRTGNTLYF.

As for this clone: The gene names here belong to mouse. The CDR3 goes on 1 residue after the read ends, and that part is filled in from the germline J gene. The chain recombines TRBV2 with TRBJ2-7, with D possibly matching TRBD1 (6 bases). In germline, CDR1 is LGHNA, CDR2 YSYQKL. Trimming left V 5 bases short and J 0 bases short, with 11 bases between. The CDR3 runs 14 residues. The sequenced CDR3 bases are TGTGCCAGCAGCTCAGGGGCCCCCTCCTATGAACAGTAC. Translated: CASSSGAPSYEQY. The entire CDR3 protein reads CASSSGAPSYEQYF.

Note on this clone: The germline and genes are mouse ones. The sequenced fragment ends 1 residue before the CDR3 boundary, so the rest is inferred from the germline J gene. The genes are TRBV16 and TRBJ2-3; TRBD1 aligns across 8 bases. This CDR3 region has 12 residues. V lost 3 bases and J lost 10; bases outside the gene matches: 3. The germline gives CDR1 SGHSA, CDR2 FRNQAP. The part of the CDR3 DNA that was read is TGTGCAAGCAGCTTCGGGACAGGCCCGCTGTAT. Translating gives CASSFGTGPLY. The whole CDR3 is CASSFGTGPLYF.

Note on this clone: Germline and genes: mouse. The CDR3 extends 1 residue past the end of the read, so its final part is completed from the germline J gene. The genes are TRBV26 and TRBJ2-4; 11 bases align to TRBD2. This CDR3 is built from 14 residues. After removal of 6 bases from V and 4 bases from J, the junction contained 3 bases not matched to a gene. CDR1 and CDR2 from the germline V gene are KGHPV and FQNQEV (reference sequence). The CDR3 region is CASSADWGENTLYF. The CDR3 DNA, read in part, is TGTGCCAGCAGCGCGGACTGGGGGGAAAACACCTTGTAC.

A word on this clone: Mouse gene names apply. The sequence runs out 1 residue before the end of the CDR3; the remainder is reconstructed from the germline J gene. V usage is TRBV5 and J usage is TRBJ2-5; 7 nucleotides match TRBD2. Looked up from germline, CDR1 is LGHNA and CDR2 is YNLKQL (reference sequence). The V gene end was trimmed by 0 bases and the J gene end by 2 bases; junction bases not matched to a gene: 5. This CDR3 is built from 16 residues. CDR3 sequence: CASSQEGMGGQDTQYF. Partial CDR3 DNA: TGTGCCAGCAGCCAAGAAGGAATGGGGGGCCAAGACACCCAGTAC.

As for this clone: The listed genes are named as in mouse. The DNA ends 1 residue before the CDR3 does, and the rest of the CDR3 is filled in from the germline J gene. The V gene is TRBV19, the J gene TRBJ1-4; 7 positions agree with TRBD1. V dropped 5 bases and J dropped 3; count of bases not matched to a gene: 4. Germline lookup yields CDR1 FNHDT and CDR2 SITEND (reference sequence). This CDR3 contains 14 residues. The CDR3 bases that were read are TGTGCCAGCAGGACAGGGAGGGCCAACGAAAGATTATTT. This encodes CASRTGRANERLF. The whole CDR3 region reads CASRTGRANERLFF.

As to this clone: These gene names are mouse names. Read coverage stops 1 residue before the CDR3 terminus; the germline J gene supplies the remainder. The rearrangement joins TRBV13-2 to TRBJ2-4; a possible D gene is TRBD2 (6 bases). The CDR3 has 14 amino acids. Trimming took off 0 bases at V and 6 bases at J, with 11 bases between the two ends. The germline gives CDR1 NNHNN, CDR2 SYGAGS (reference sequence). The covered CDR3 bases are TGTGCCAGCGGTGATGCGGCTGGGGTGAACACCTTGTAC. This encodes CASGDAAGVNTLY. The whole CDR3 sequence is CASGDAAGVNTLYF.

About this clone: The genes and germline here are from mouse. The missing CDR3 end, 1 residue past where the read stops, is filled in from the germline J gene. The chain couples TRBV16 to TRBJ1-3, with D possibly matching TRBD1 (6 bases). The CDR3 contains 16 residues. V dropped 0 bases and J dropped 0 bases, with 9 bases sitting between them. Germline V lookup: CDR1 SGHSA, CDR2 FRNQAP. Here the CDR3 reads CASSLDWGPSGNTLYF. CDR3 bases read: TGTGCAAGCAGCTTAGATTGGGGGCCTTCTGGAAATACGCTCTAT.

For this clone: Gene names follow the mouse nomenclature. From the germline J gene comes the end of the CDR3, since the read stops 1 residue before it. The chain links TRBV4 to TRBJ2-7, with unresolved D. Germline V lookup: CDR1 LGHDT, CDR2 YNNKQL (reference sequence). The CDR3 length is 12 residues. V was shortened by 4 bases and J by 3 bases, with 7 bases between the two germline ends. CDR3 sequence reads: CASSSLRYEQYF. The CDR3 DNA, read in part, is TGTGCCAGCAGCTCACTCCGCTATGAACAGTAC.

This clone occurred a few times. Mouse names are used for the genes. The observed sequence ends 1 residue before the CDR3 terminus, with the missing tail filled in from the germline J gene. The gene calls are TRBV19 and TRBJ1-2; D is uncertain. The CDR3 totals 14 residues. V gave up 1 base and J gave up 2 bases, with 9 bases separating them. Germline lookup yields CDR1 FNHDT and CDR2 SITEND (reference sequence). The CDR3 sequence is CASSILAGNSDYTF. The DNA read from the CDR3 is TGTGCCAGCAGTATACTTGCGGGGAACTCCGACTACACC.